This T cell receptor (beta chain) derives from a study of cytomegalovirus exposure and HLA in healthy donors. Study-level findings and limits: The dataset shows that most TCR sequences were rare, while some public TCRs occurred in many donors. Earlier analysis looked at TCR beta V segments, and most were productive about 87% or about 30% of the time. Near-uniform donor sequencing depth was presumed by presence/absence analyses.

A word on this clone: Its antigen is not known.

With 1 base clipped from V and 6 bases from J, the junction kept 0 bases outside the gene matches. Germline V gene lookup returns CDR1 SGHRS and CDR2 YFSETQ. This CDR3 contains 15 residues. PCR used 60 Vbeta primers and 13 Jbeta primers. In the authors' methods: Later analysis identified tens of millions of unique TCR beta chains, about 12 million shared. The data were produced by immunoSEQ multiplex PCR, yet TCRdb's version contains in-frame clones alone and is incomplete. V and J calls plus clone size are reproduced from that table; the DNA served to infer D and trimming. The data contain roughly 170,000 clones, 80% to 85% of them seen just once; the ten biggest clones take up 0.8% to 1.3%.

This receptor was obtained from a man aged 25-40 years in good health and CMV-seronegative. V gene TRBV5-1 combines with J gene TRBJ2-2; 13 nucleotides align to TRBD2. What was sequenced was PBMCs. Written as DNA, the CDR3 is TGCGCCAGCAGCTTGACTAGCGGGGGGGCCGGGGAGCTGTTTTTT. It encodes CASSLTSGGAGELFF.